This entry features one T cell receptor (beta chain) sequence. The antigen it recognizes is unknown. No quality values exist for individual bases; no much larger clone is one base distant. This same CDR3 is encoded by further DNA sequences in the sample. Including the terminal cysteine and phenylalanine, the CDR3 comprises 13 residues. The DNA shown is the 39-base CDR3, in frame from base 1. CDR1 and CDR2 (SGHRS, YFSETQ) derive from the germline V gene. Trimming costs V 3 bases and J 1 base, and their ends lie 7 bases apart. This specimen belongs to a study of cytomegalovirus exposure and HLA in healthy donors (dated by TCRdb to the late 2010s). About the full investigation: According to an earlier analysis of 550 to 700 of the donors, 150 million to 200 million T cells yielded 117 million unique TCR beta sequences and approximately 300 Gb of sequence data. About 280 gigabases of sequencing data and roughly 80 million unique TCR sequences made up an early release that covered over 550 HLA-typed donors. The genetic ancestry cluster associated with self-reported Caucasian donors included 81% of the roughly 380 genotyped donors. The study aimed to test whether signatures of past pathogen exposure could be identified by cataloging public T cell receptors. The study used immunosequencing to profile the T cell repertoires of about 670 subjects and linked those repertoires to cytomegalovirus serostatus. Besides the first cohort of 666 subjects, a separate validation cohort made up of around 120 different subjects was used. To predict cytomegalovirus infection status, the study brought together high-throughput TCR immunosequencing, statistical association of individual TCRs with disease status, and machine learning. In a later analysis, previously published TCR beta repertoires from several hundred donors were re-analyzed and high-resolution HLA genotyping was added so that TCR occurrence patterns could be studied. Rather than using new phenotypic data, the later analysis identified candidate immune exposures from TCR beta sequences and from how often those sequences occurred across donors. An earlier analysis of 587 of the donors used high-throughput TCR beta sequencing to judge whether each TCR beta V gene segment behaved as functional or pseudogenic. Donor age, sex, ethnicity and CMV serostatus were compiled together with the repertoire data. In a later genetic analysis, genome-wide SNP genotypes for about three fifths of the roughly 670 donors were used, and that subset was treated as a discovery cohort. Every discovery cohort repertoire had been produced on one sequencing platform. HLA typing included class I and class II loci at four-digit resolution. Typing coverage varied by locus: roughly 620-630 donors for A, B, C, DRB1 and DQB1; some 520 for DQA1; around 570 for DPA1; 400 to 480 for DPB1. Because of strong linkage in the cohort, roughly five DR-DQ haplotypes were treated as single units for association and clustering. Across some 400 genotyped donors of the cohort, an average of about 240,000 unique TCR beta nucleotide sequences per donor were sequenced, and 15% to 20% of those sequences were non-productive.

General findings and caveats noted by the study authors: Immune exposure information for the cohort was limited to CMV serostatus. Most TCR sequences were observed very rarely across donors, whereas some public TCRs were present in many individuals. Because the 87-base-pair reads could not distinguish some IMGT-functional V segments, including TRBV6-2 and TRBV6-3, those segments were excluded. A few of the identified cytomegalovirus-associated TCR beta chains were confirmed in vitro to be specific for cytomegalovirus antigens. In a later analysis, HLA-associated TCR beta chains were found to be more clonally expanded and to have lower generation probabilities than equally common non-associated chains. A further reported finding was that TCR beta sequences accurately predicted the HLA-A and HLA-B alleles for most subjects in the first cohort. In a later analysis, the rate of TCR association differed among HLA loci, with DRB1 alleles having the most associated TCRs and HLA-C alleles having the fewest. Presence/absence analyses assumed roughly uniform sequencing depth across donors, an assumption that may not hold. When HLA alleles, especially DR and DQ, strongly co-occurred, TCR associations were difficult to assign to individual alleles. This cohort had only TCR beta chains sequenced, and the lack of alpha or paired-chain data limited which features could be detected. In a later analysis, most CMV-associated TCR beta chains were found to appear HLA-restricted, with HLA associations seemingly driven largely by CMV exposure. In an earlier analysis of around 500 of the donors, most TCR beta V segments appeared in productive rearrangements about 87% or about 30% of the time, broadly matching IMGT annotations. Because counts were too low, about 18 rarely observed V segments, including chromosome 9 orphons, were excluded from the earlier analysis of several hundred of the donors. The authors suggested that the approach could potentially be extended to other disease states and immunological phenotypes. The study listed approximately 150 TCR beta chains as associated with cytomegalovirus. Because HLA typing was missing for some donors at each locus, association tests included only the typed subset. An association between a missense DCLRE1C variant and V-gene and J-gene trimming of TCR beta chains was found in a later genetic analysis and replicated in an independent cohort. The classifier was reported to diagnose cytomegalovirus status with high specificity and sensitivity in both the original cohort and the validation cohort. Correlated functional status among segregating V segments might reflect linkage disequilibrium, but an unknown experimental factor could not be ruled out. According to a later analysis, parvovirus B19, influenza, CMV and Epstein-Barr virus appeared linked to several top co-occurrence clusters. A later genetic analysis reported fewer N-insertions in productive TCRs among donors in an Asian-associated ancestry cluster than the roughly 720-donor mean. In a later analysis, around 17,000 TCR beta sequences were associated with specific HLA alleles at a false discovery rate of 0.05. A cluster of highly shared sequence variants was judged likely to be a technical artifact of the sequencing pipeline.

The cohort was made up of about 610 healthy bone marrow donors. At the time of sampling, all cohort members were nominally healthy, though unrecorded immune exposures were likely present. The donor tested CMV seronegative, placing the donor among the 352 seronegative members of the cohort. A peripheral blood sample was provided by each donor, and peripheral blood mononuclear cells were used for TCR beta sequencing. Genomic DNA extraction from the blood cell samples was performed with the Qiagen DNeasy Blood Extraction Kit. To prepare the library, the immunoSEQ multiplex PCR assay was applied. A mixture of 60 forward primers for TCR Vbeta segments and 13 reverse primers for TCR Jbeta segments was used in the multiplex PCR. The CDR3 region of rearranged TCR beta genes was amplified from genomic DNA with a multiplex PCR assay. On the Illumina HiSeq System, the amplified TCR beta libraries were sequenced as 87-base-pair reads. On the study's bioinformatics: A later analysis counted 65 million to 90 million unique TCR beta chains across the 600 to 850 repertoires, and approximately 11 million of these chains were shared by at least two donors. Raw reads were error-corrected and collapsed into unique sequences with a nearest-neighbor algorithm that merged closely related sequences to remove PCR and sequencing errors. CDR3 sequences were aligned to IMGT reference sequences to assign V, D and J gene segments. For a sequence to be retained, at least a six-nucleotide match to both a V gene segment and a J gene segment was required. Rearrangements were classified as productive when the CDR3 lacked stop codons and remained in frame with V and J, and all other rearrangements were classified as non-productive. Following IMGT convention, CDR3 was defined as the stretch from the second conserved V-encoded cysteine to the conserved J-encoded phenylalanine. The earlier analysis of approximately 500 of the donors excluded sequences that lacked an unambiguous match to a single V gene segment. In an earlier analysis of almost 600 of the donors, a V segment was called functional when productive rearrangements were above 56.7%, and segregating when the standard deviation between donors exceeded 5%. A statistical classification framework was built for diagnosing cytomegalovirus status from the catalog of TCR beta chain sequences. V and J gene assignment, in a later analysis, came from comparing TCR nucleotide sequences with IMGT/GENE-DB human TR gene sequences. Using the TCRdist pipeline, a later analysis assigned CDR3 sequences along with most-parsimonious VDJ recombination scenarios. In a later analysis, each TCR beta chain was defined by its CDR3 amino acid sequence together with its V-gene family, and reads lacking a unique V-gene family were excluded. In a later analysis, nearly 600 highly shared, low-generation-probability nucleotide sequences were removed to address suspected cross-contamination and a sequencing artifact. In a later analysis, a clonal expansion index was calculated for each public chain from normalized within-repertoire ranks of inferred template counts. In a later analysis, generation probabilities were computed with a VDJ recombination model fitted to out-of-frame rearrangements, and the resulting probabilities were checked against IGoR. Hypergeometric tests were used in a later analysis to score TCR-TCR, TCR-HLA and TCR-CMV co-occurrence, with a repertoire-size bias correction applied to the TCR pairs. A later analysis estimated false discovery rates by permuting HLA or CMV assignments 20 times. In a later analysis, co-occurring TCRs were grouped using DBSCAN, and TCRdist sequence similarity was added for clustering within HLA-allele-positive subsets. Co-occurrence clustering excluded repertoires with fewer than 30,000 or more than 120,000 public chains, plus five with anomalous nucleotide sharing. TCRdb took this table from immuneACCESS and kept in-frame rearrangements with V and J called. Such tables lack part of the clones; where checked against another copy, unresolved V genes explain under half of the gap, and the rest is unexplained. V and J calls and clone size follow that table, whereas D and trimming were derived from the DNA. The sample table shows under 250,000 clones, and approximately 83% are seen once. The top ten hold 0.71% of the sample.

This TCR was recovered from a boy between 2 and 10 years old in good health and CMV-seronegative. Sequenced: PBMCs. Here the chain combines TRBV5-1 and TRBJ2-5, with a tentative D gene TRBD2 over 6 matching bases. In nucleotide form, the sequence is TGCGCCAGCAGCTCGGGACTCCAAGAGACCCAGTACTTC. It translates as CASSSGLQETQYF.